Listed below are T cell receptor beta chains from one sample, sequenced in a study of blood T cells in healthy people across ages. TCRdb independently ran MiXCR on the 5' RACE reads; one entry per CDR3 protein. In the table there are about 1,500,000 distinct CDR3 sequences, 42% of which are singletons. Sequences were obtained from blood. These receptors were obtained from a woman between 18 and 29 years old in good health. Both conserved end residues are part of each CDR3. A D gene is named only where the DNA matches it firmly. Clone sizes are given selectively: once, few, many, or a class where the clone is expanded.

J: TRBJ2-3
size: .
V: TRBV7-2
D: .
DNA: TGTGCCAGCAGCTTAAGGACATCGCCGGGGGATACGCAGTATTTT
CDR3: CASSLRTSPGDTQYF

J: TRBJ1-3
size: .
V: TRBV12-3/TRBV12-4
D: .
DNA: TGTGCCAGCAGCAGAGGGGCAGGGACTGGAAACACCATATATTTT
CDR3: CASSRGAGTGNTIYF

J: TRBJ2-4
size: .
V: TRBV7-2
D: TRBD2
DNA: TGTGCCAGCAGCCCGCGCCCCCCTAGCGGGGGGGCGTTGAACGGGCAGTACTTC
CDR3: CASSPRPPSGGALNGQYF

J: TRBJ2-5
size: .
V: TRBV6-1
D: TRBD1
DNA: TGTGCCAGCAGGGACAGGTCCTCCCCAGAGACCCAGTACTTC
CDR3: CASRDRSSPETQYF

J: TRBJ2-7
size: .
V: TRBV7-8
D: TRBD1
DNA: TGTGCCAGCAGCCCCGGGACAGGGTCTGCCTACGAGCAGTACTTC
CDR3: CASSPGTGSAYEQYF

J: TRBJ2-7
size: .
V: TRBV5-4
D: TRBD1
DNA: TGTGCCAGCAGCTATATCGACAGGGTTTACGAGCAGTACTTC
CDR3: CASSYIDRVYEQYF

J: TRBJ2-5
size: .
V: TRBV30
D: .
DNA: TGTGCCTGGAGTGCAATGCGGGCGCAGTACTTC
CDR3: CAWSAMRAQYF

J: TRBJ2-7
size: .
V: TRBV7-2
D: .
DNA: TGTGCCAGCAGCTCTTCACCGGGAGCCAGCTCCTACGAGCAGTACTTC
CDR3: CASSSSPGASSYEQYF

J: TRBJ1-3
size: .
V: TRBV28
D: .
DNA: TGTGCCAGCAGTTTAAAGGGACTGAGGACTTTGAGCTCTGGAAACACCATATATTTT
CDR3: CASSLKGLRTLSSGNTIYF

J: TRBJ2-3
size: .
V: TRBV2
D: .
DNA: TGTGCCAGCAGGATCCCATCCGGGTCAACGCAGTATTTT
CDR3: CASRIPSGSTQYF

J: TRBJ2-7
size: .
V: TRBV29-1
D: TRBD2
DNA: TGCAGCGCCGGGCCTAGCGGGAGTGGTGGCGATGAGCAGTACTTC
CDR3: CSAGPSGSGGDEQYF

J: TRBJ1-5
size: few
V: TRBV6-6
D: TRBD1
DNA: TGTGCCAGCAGTTTCCCCGGGACAGCAAACAATCAGCCCCAGCATTTT
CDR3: CASSFPGTANNQPQHF

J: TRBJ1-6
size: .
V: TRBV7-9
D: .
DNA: TGTGCCAGCAGCTCCAGGAGCTCCTATAATTCACCCCTCCACTTT
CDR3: CASSSRSSYNSPLHF

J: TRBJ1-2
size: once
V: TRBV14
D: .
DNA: TGTGCCAGCAGCCAACCAGGGAAGGTCGGCTACACCTTC
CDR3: CASSQPGKVGYTF

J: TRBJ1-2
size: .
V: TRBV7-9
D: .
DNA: TGTGCCAGCAGCCCTAAATCGGGGCGCTTTATGGGCTACACCTTC
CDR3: CASSPKSGRFMGYTF

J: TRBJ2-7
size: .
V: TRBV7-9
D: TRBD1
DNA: TGTGCCAGCAGCTTAGACCGGGACAGCGCCTACGAGCAGTACTTC
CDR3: CASSLDRDSAYEQYF

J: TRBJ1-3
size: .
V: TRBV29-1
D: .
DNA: TGCAGCGCATCGGGGGCGGCTGGAAACACCGTATATTTT
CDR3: CSASGAAGNTVYF

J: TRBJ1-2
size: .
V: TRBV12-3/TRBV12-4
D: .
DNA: TGTGCCAGCAACACCCTCGGGGAGGCTAACTATGGCTACACCTTC
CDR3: CASNTLGEANYGYTF

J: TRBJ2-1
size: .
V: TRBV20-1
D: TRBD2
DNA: TGCAGTGCTACCCCGGGACTAGGGCCCTACAATGAGCAGTTCTTC
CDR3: CSATPGLGPYNEQFF

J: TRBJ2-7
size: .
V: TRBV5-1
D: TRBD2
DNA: TGCGCCAGCAAACCGACTAGCGGGGTATCCTACGAGCAGTACTTC
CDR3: CASKPTSGVSYEQYF

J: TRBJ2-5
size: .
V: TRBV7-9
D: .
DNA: TGTGCCAGCAGCCCATTAGGGGCAGGGGAGACCCAGTACTTC
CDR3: CASSPLGAGETQYF

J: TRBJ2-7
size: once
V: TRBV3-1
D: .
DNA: TGTGCCAGCAGCCAATATCCGGGAGACGAGCAGTACTTC
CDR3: CASSQYPGDEQYF

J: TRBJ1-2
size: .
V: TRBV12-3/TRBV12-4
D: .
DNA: TGTGCCAGCAGTGACCAGGGGCGGCCCTATGGCTACACCTTC
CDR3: CASSDQGRPYGYTF

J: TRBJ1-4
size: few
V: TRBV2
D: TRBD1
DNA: TGTGCCAGCCTAGCGGACAGGACTAATGAAAAACTGTTTTTT
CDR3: CASLADRTNEKLFF

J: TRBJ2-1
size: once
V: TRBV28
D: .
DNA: TGTGCCAGCAGTTTAGGGGCCCCGAGCTCCTACAATGAGCAGTTCTTC
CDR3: CASSLGAPSSYNEQFF

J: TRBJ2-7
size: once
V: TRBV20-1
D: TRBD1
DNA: TGCAGTGCTAGAGAAGTTCCAGGGGGCACCTACGAGCAGTACTTC
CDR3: CSAREVPGGTYEQYF

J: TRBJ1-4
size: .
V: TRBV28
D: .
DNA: TGTGCCAGCATGGGACTGACTAATGAAAAACTGTTTTTT
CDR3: CASMGLTNEKLFF

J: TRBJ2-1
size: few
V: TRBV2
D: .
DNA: TGTGCCAGCAGGGAACGCGGGGATGAGCAGTTCTTC
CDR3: CASRERGDEQFF

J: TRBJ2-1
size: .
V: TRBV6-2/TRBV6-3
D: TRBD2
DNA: TGTGCCAGCAGTTTTCCACTAGCGGGAGGGCCAAATGAGCAGTTCTTC
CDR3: CASSFPLAGGPNEQFF

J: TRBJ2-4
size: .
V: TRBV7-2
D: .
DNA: TGTGCCAGCAGCTCCCGCGGAACCTACGTGCAGTACTTC
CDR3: CASSSRGTYVQYF

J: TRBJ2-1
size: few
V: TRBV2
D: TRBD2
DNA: TGTGCCAGCAATGAGCGGGAGACGCACAATGAGCAGTTCTTC
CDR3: CASNERETHNEQFF

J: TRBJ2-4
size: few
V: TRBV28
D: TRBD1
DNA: TGTGCCAGCAGTTTTCCCGGACAGGGGCGGACTTCCCAAGGCAAAAACATTCAGTACTTC
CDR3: CASSFPGQGRTSQGKNIQYF

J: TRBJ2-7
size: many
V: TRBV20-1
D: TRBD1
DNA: TGCAGTGCTAGACCTATCGACAGGGCGGCCTCGGGCGAGCAGTACTTC
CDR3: CSARPIDRAASGEQYF

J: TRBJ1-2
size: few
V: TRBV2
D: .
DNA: TGTGCCAGCAGAACCAAAGCCGGGGAAGGCTACACCTTC
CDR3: CASRTKAGEGYTF

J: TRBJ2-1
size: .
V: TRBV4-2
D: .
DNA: TGTGCCAGCAGCCAAGTCGGGGCGATCGGATACAATAAGCAGTTCTTC
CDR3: CASSQVGAIGYNKQFF

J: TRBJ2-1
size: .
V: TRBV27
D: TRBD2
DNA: TGTGCCAGCAGTTTATTGGGACCTATGGGGGGGTTTCCTAAGGGAAATGAGCAGTTCTTC
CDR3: CASSLLGPMGGFPKGNEQFF

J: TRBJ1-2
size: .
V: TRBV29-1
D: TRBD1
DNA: TGCAGCGTCACGACCGGGACAGGGATAGGCTATGACTACACCTTC
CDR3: CSVTTGTGIGYDYTF

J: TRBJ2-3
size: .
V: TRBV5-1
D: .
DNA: TGCGCCAGCAGCTTGGGGGAGGTTCAAGATACGCAGTATTTT
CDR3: CASSLGEVQDTQYF

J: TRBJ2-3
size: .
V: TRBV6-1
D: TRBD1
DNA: TGTGCCAGCAGTGACCCAGGGGGCGGGACAGATACGCAGTATTTT
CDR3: CASSDPGGGTDTQYF

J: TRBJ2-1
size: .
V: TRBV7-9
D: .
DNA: TGTGCCAGCAGCTTAGCGGTAGACAATGAGCAGTTCTTC
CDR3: CASSLAVDNEQFF

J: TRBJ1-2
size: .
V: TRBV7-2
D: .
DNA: TGTGCCAGCAGCCTTAATGTAGGGGCTAGGGGTTATGGCTACACCTTC
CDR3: CASSLNVGARGYGYTF

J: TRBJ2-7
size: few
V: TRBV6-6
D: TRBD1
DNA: TGTGCCAGCAGTCCGGGACAGGGCGGCGAGCAGTACTTC
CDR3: CASSPGQGGEQYF

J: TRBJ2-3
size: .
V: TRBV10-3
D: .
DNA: TGTGCCATCCGGCAGGGGATTGCAGATACGCAGTATTTT
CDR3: CAIRQGIADTQYF

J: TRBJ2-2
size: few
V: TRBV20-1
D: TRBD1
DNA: TGCAGTGCTAGGGACTTACAGGGGGCCAACACCGGGGAGCTGTTTTTT
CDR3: CSARDLQGANTGELFF

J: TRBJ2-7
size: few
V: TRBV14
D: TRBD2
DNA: TGTGCCAGCAGCCAAGACGAATGGCGGGAGGACAACGAGCAGTACTTC
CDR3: CASSQDEWREDNEQYF

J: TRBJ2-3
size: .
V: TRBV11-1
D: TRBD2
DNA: TGTGCCAGCAGCTCCACGACTAGCGCGGGGGCAGATACGCAGTATTTT
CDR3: CASSSTTSAGADTQYF

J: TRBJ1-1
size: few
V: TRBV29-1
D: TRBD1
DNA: TGCAGCGCCCTCCCGGGACAGGGAATGACTGAAGCTTTCTTT
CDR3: CSALPGQGMTEAFF

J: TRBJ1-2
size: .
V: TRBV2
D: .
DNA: TGTGCCAGCAGGGGGGACGCATTCTATGGCTACACCTTC
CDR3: CASRGDAFYGYTF

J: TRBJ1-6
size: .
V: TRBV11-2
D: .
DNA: TGTGCCAGCAGCTTAGAATGGGGGGGTTATAATTCACCCCTCCACTTT
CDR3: CASSLEWGGYNSPLHF

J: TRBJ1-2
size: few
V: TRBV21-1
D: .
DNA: TGTGCCAGCAGGGGACCTTACTATGGCTACACCTTC
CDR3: CASRGPYYGYTF

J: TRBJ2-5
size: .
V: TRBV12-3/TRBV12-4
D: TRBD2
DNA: TGTGCCAGCAGTTTATATTCTAGCGGGGGACCTAAAGAGACCCAGTACTTC
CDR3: CASSLYSSGGPKETQYF

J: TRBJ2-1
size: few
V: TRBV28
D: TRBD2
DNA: TGTGCCAGCGCCGGGACTACCACTAAGGGGTTCTTC
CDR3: CASAGTTTKGFF

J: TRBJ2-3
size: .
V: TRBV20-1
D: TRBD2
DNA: TGCAGTGCCCCTAGCGGGGGGGCCGAAGATACGCAGTATTTT
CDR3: CSAPSGGAEDTQYF